This record looks at one T cell receptor (beta chain) sequence and its context. As handled by the study authors: The authors estimated nucleated cell counts from reference gene primer amplification. The data were produced by immunoSEQ multiplex PCR, yet TCRdb's version contains in-frame clones alone and is incomplete. Clone size and V and J calls were adopted from that table, with D and trimming inferred from the DNA. The sample holds a few hundred thousand clones, roughly 87% seen once. The sample originates from a study of blood T cell repertoires in COVID-19. Overall study: Researchers got acute and convalescent COVID-19 samples from the United States, Italy and Spain. From T cells, B-cell-depleted T cells, or PBMCs came the material, which was cDNA or gDNA.

The germline gives CDR1 MNHEY, CDR2 SMNVEV (reference sequence). V trimming: 3 bases; J trimming: 6 bases; junction bases outside the gene matches: 1. The CDR3 length is 13 residues. Sequencing was carried out using peripheral blood. The rearrangement uses TRBV27 and TRBJ2-1; the match to TRBD1 covers 8 bases. The TCR comes from a man between 18 and 35 years old with active or convalescent COVID-19. This CDR3 is CASSFTGGNEQFF. DNA for the CDR3: TGTGCCAGCAGTTTCACAGGGGGCAATGAGCAGTTCTTC.